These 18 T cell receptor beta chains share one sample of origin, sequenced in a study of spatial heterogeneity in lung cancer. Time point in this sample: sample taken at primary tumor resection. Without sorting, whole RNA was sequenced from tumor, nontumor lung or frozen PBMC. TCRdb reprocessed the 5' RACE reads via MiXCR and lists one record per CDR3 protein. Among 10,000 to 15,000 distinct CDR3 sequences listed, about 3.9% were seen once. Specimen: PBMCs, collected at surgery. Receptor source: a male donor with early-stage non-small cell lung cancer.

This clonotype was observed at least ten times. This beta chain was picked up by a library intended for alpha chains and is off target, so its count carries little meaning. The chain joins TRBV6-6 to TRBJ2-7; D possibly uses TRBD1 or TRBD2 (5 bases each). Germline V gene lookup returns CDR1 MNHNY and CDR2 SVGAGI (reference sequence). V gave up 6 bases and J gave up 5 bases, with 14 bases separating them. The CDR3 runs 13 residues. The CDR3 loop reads CASSAPGRDEQYF. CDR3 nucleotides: TGTGCCAGCAGCGCCCCGGGGCGGGACGAGCAGTACTTC.

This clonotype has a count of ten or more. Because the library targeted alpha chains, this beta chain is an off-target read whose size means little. The CDR3 is CASSLGDFQETQYF. CDR3 nucleotides: TGCGCCAGCAGCTTGGGGGACTTCCAAGAGACCCAGTACTTC. The chain has TRBV5-1 and TRBJ2-5; possibly TRBD2 for D (6 bases). The CDR3 length is 14 residues. With 0 bases removed from V and 1 base from J, the gap between germline ends came to 7 bases. CDR1 SGHRS and CDR2 YFSETQ come from the germline V gene.

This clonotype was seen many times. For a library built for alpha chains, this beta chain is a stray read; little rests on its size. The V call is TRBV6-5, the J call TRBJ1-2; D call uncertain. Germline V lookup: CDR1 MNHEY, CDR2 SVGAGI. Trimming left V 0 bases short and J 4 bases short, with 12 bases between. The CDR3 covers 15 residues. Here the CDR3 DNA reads TGTGCCAGCAGTTACTCTGCGACCCCCGGCTATGGCTACACCTTC. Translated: CASSYSATPGYGYTF.

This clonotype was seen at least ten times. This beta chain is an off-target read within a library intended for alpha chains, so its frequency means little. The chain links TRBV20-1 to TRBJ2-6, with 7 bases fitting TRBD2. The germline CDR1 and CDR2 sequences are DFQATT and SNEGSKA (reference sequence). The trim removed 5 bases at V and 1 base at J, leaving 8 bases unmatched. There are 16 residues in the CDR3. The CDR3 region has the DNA TGCAGTGCTCCCAGCGGGAATTGGTCTGGGGCCAACGTCCTGACTTTC. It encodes CSAPSGNWSGANVLTF.

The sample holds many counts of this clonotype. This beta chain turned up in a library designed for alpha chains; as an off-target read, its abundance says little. The CDR3, as DNA: TGTGCCATCAGTGGGGATCCTGGAAACACCATATATTTT. It is translated as CAISGDPGNTIYF. This chain joins TRBV10-3 and TRBJ1-3; D is unresolved. Germline assignment: CDR1 ENHRY and CDR2 SYGVKD. The CDR3 consists of 13 residues. V lost 4 bases, J lost 2 bases, and 6 bases lay in between.

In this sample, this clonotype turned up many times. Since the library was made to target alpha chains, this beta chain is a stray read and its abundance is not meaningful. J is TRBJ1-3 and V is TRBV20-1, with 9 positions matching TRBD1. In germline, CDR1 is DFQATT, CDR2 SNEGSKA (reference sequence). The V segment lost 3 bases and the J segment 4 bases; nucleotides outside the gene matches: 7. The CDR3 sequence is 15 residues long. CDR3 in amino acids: CSARGTGYAGNTIYF. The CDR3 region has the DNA TGCAGTGCTAGGGGGACAGGGTACGCGGGAAACACCATATATTTT.

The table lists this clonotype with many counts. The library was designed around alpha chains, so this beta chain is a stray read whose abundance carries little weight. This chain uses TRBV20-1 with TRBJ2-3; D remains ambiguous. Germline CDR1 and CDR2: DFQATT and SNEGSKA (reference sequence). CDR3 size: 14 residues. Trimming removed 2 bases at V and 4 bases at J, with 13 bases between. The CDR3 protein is CSARTPGDPDTQYF. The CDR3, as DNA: TGCAGTGCTAGAACCCCGGGCGACCCAGATACGCAGTATTTT.

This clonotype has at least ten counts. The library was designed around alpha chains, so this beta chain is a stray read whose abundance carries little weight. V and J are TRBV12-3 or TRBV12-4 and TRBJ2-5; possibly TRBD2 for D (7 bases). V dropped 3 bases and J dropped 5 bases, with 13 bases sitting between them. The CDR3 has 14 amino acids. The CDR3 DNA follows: TGTGCCAGCAGTTTGGGGGGGCCGGGGGAGACCCAGTACTTC. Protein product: CASSLGGPGETQYF.

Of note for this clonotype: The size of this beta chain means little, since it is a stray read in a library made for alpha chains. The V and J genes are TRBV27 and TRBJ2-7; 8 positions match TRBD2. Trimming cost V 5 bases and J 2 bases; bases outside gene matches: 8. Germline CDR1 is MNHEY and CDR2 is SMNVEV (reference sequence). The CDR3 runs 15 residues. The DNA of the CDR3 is TGTGCCAGCAGTCGCGGGGGGACTAACCCCTACGAGCAGTACTTC. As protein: CASSRGGTNPYEQYF.

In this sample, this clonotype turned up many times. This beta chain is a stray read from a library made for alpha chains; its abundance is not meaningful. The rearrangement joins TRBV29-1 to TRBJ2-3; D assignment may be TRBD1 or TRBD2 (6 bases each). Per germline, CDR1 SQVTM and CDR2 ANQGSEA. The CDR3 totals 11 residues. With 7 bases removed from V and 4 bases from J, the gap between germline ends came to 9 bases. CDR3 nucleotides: TGCAGCGGGGGGGCACCAGATACGCAGTATTTT. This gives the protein CSGGAPDTQYF.

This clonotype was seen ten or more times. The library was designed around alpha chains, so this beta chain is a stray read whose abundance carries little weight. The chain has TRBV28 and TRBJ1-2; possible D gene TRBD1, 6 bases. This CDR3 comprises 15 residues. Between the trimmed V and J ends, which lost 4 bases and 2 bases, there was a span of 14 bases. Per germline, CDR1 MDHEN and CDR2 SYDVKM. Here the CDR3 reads CASSSPQGLNYGYTF. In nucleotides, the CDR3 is TGTGCCAGCAGTTCCCCCCAGGGGCTGAACTATGGCTACACCTTC.

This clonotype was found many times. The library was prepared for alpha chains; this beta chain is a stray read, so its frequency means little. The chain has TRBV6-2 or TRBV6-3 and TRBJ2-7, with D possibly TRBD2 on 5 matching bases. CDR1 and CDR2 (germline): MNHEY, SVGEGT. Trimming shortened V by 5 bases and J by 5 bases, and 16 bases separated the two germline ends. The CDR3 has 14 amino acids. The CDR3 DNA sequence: TGTGCCAGCAGTCTCCGGGAAACCCTTCACGAGCAGTACTTC. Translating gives CASSLRETLHEQYF.

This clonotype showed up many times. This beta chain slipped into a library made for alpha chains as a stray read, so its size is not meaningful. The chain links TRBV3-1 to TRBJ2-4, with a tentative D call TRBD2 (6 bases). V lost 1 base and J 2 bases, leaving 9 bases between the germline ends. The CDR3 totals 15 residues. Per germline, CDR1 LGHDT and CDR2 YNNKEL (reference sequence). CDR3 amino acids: CASSQGEATKNIQYF. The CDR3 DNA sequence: TGTGCCAGCAGCCAAGGGGAGGCCACCAAAAACATTCAGTACTTC. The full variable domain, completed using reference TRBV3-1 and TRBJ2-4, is DTAVSQTPKYLVTQMGNDKSIKCEQNLGHDTMYWYKQDSKKFLKIMFSYNNKELIINETVPNRFSPKSPDKAHLNLHINSLELGDSAVYFCASSQGEATKNIQYFGAGTRLSVL.

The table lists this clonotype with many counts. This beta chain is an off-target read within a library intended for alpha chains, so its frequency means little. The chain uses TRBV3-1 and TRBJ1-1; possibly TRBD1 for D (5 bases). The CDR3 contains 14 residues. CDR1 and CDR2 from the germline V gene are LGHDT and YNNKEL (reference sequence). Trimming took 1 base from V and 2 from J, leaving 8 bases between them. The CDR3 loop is CASSQADSNTEAFF. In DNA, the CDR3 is TGTGCCAGCAGCCAAGCAGACAGCAACACTGAAGCTTTCTTT.

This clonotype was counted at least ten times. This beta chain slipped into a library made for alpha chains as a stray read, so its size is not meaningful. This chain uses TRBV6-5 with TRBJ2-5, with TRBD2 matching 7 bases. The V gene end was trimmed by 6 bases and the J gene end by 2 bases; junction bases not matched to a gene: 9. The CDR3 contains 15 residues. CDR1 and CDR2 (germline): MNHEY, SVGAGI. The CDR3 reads CASSTPLGGQETQYF. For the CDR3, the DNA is TGTGCCAGCAGCACCCCTCTGGGGGGGCAAGAGACCCAGTACTTC.

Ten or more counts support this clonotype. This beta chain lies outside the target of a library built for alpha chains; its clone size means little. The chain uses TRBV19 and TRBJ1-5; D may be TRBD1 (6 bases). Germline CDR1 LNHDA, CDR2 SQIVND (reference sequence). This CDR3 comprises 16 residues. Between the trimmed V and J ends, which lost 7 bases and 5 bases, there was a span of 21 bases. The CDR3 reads CASTRDGPGDYQPQHF. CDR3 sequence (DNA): TGTGCCAGTACACGCGACGGGCCAGGGGATTATCAGCCCCAGCATTTT. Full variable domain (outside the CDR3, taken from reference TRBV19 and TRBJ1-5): DGGITQSPKYLFRKEGQNVTLSCEQNLNHDAMYWYRQDPGQGLRLIYYSQIVNDFQKGDIAEGYSVSREKKESFPLTVTSAQKNPTAFYLCASTRDGPGDYQPQHFGDGTRLSIL.

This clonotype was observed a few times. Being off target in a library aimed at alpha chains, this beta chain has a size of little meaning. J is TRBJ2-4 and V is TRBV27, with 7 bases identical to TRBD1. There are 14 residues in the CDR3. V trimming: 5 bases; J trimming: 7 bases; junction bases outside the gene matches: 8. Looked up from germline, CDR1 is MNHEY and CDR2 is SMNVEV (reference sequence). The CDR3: CASSRQGGYNIQYF. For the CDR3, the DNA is TGTGCCAGCAGTAGGCAAGGGGGCTATAACATTCAGTACTTC.

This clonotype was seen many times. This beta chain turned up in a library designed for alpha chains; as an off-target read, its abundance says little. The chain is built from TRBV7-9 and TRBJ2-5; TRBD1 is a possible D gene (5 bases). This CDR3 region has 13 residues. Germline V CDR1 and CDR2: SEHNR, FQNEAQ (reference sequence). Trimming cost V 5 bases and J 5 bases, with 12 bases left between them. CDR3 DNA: TGTGCCAGCAGCCCCCGACAGTTGGAGACCCAGTACTTC. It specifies CASSPRQLETQYF. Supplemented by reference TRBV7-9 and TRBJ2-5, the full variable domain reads DTGVSQNPRHKITKRGQNVTFRCDPISEHNRLYWYRQTLGQGPEFLTYFQNEAQLEKSRLLSDRFSAERPKGSFSTLEIQRTEQGDSAMYLCASSPRQLETQYFGPGTRLLVL.